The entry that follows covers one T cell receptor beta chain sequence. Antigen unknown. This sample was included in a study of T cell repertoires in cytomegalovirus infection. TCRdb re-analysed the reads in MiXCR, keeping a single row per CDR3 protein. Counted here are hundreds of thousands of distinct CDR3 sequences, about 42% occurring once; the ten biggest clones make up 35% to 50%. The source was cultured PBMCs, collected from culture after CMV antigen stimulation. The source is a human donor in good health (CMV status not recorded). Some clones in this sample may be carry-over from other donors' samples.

The CDR3, as DNA: TGTGCCAGCAAGACGGGGATCCAAGAGACCCAGTACTTC. Translating it yields CASKTGIQETQYF. V is TRBV11-2 and J is TRBJ2-5, with D possibly being TRBD2 (5 bases). Germline CDR1 and CDR2: SGHAT and FQNNGV. The CDR3 has 13 amino acids. The germline V and J ends were trimmed by 7 bases and 1 base, with 10 bases remaining between them.